The sequence of this TCR beta chain was determined in a study of cytomegalovirus exposure and HLA in healthy donors. Study-wide results and limits: Across HLA loci, a later analysis found differing TCR association rates, with DRB1 most and HLA-C fewest.

Germline V lookup: CDR1 SGHDT, CDR2 YYEEEE. The CDR3 has 15 residues. Use of 60 Vbeta and 13 Jbeta primers characterized the PCR. Produced via immunoSEQ multiplex PCR; TCRdb's table is partial and in-frame only. The table lists about 180,000 clones, 76% of them singletons. As to this clone: The antigen remains unidentified.

This sequence joins TRBV5-6 and TRBJ2-5; D is perhaps TRBD2 (6 bases). The better agreement between TRBJ2-7 and the DNA end casts doubt on the J call. The sequence derives from a young woman in good health and CMV-seropositive. Specimen: PBMCs. Here the CDR3 DNA reads TGTGCCAGCAGCTTGGTGCAGGACTACTCCTACGAGCAGTACTTC. This sequence encodes CASSLVQDYSYEQYF.